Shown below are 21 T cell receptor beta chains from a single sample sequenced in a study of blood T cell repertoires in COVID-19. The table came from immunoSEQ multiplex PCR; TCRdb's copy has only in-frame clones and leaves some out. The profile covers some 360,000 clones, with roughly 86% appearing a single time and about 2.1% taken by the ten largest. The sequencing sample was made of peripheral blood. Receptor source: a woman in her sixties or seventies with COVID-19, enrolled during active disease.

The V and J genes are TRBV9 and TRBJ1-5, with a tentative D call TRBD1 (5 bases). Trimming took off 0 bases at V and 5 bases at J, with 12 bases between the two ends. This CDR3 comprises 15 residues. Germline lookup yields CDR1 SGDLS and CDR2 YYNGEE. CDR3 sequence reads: CASSVEGNRDQPQHF. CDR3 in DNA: TGTGCCAGCAGCGTAGAGGGGAATAGGGATCAGCCCCAGCATTTT.

In DNA form, the CDR3 reads TGTGCCAGCAGTTTTTGGTGGCCCCAGGTCGGGGGTAGGGACACTGAAGCTTTCTTT. Translation: CASSFWWPQVGGRDTEAFF. The chain couples TRBV28 to TRBJ1-1, with D maybe TRBD1 (5 bases). Germline V lookup: CDR1 MDHEN, CDR2 SYDVKM. Trimming cost V 3 bases and J 3 bases, with 26 bases left between them. The CDR3 length is 19 residues.

The CDR3 bases are TGCAGTGCGAGTCCGACGACCCAGGGTTCGGGCACTGAAGCTTTCTTT. Translation: CSASPTTQGSGTEAFF. The rearrangement uses TRBV20-1 and TRBJ1-1; a weak D match, TRBD1 (5 bases). The CDR3 consists of 16 residues. Germline loops: CDR1 DFQATT, CDR2 SNEGSKA (reference sequence). The ends were cut back, 6 bases at V and 4 bases at J, with 24 bases in the middle.

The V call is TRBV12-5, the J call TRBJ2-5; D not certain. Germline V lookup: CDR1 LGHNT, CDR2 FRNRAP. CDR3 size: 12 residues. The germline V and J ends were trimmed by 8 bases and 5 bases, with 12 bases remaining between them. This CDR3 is CASSRSQETQYF. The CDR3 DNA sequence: TGTGCTAGTTCACGGAGCCAGGAGACCCAGTACTTC.

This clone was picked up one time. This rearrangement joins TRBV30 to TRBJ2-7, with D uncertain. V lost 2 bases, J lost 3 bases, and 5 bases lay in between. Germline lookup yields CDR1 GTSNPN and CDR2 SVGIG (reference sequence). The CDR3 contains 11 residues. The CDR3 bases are TGTGCCTGGAGTTCCAACTACGAGCAGTACTTC. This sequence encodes CAWSSNYEQYF.

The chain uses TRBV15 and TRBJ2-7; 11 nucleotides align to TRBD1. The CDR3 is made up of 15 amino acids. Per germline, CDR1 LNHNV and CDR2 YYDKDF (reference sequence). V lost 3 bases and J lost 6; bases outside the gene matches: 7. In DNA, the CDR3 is TGTGCCACCAGCAGGATAGGGACAGGGGGTCTCGAGCAGTACTTC. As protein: CATSRIGTGGLEQYF. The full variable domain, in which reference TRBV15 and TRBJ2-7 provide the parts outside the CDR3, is DAMVIQNPRYQVTQFGKPVTLSCSQTLNHNVMYWYQQKSSQAPKLLFHYYDKDFNNEADTPDNFQSRRPNTSFCFLDIRSPGLGDTAMYLCATSRIGTGGLEQYFGPGTRLTVT.

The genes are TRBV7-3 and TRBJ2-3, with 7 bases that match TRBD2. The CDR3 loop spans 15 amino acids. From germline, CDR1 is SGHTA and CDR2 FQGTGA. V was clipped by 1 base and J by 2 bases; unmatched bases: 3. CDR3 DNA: TGTGCCAGCAGCTTAAATGCGGGGGTCACAGATACGCAGTATTTT. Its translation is CASSLNAGVTDTQYF.

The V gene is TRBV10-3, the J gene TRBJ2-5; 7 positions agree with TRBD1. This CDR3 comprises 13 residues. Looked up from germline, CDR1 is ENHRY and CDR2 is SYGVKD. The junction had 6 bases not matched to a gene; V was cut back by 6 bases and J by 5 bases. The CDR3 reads CAISGTEGETQYF. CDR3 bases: TGTGCCATCAGCGGGACAGAGGGGGAGACCCAGTACTTC.

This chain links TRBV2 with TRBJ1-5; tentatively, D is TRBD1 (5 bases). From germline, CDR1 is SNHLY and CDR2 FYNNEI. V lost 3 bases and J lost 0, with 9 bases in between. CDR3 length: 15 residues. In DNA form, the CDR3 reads TGTGCCAGCAGTGAGGGGGGAGGTAGCAATCAGCCCCAGCATTTT. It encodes CASSEGGGSNQPQHF.

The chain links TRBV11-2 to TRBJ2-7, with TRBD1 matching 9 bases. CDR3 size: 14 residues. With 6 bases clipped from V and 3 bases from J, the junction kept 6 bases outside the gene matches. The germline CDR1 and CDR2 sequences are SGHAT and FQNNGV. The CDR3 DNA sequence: TGTGCCAGCAGTACCGGGACAGGGAACTACGAGCAGTACTTC. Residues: CASSTGTGNYEQYF.

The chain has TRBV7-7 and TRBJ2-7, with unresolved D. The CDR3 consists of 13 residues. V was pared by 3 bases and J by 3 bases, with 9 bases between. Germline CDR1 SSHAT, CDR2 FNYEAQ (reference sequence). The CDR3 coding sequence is TGTGCCAGCAGCTTTTCACAGAACTACGAGCAGTACTTC. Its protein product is CASSFSQNYEQYF. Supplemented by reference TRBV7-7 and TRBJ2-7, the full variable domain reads GAGVSQSPRYKVTKRGQDVTLRCDPISSHATLYWYQQALGQGPEFLTYFNYEAQPDKSGLPSDRFSAERPEGSISTLTIQRTEQRDSAMYRCASSFSQNYEQYFGPGTRLTVT.

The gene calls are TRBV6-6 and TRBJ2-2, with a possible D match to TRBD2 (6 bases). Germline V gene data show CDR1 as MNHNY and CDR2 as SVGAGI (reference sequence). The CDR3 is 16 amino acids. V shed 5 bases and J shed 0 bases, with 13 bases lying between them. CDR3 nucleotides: TGTGCCAGCAGTGGGGCGGGACGAACGAACACCGGGGAGCTGTTTTTT. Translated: CASSGAGRTNTGELFF.

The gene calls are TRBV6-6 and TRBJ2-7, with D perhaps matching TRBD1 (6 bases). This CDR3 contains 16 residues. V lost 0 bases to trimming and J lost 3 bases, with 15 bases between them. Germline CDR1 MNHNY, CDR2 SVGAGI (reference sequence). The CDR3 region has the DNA TGTGCCAGCAGTTACTCTTCGGGATTAGGGGGCTACGAGCAGTACTTC. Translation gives CASSYSSGLGGYEQYF.

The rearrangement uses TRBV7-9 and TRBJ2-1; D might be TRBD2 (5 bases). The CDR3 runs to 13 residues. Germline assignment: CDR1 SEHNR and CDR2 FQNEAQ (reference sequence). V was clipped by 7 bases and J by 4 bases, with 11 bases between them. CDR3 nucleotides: TGTGCCAGCACCCCGGCGGGTTACAATGAGCAGTTCTTC. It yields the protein CASTPAGYNEQFF.

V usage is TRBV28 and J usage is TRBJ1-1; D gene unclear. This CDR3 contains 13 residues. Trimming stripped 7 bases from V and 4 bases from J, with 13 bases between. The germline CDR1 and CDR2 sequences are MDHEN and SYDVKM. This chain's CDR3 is CASTPSPSTEAFF. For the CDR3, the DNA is TGTGCCAGCACCCCTTCGCCGAGCACTGAAGCTTTCTTT.

The CDR3 is CASSPLAGSYEQYF. The CDR3 DNA reads TGTGCCAGCAGCCCGCTAGCCGGCTCCTACGAGCAGTACTTC. The V call is TRBV3-1 (or the pseudogene TRBV3-2), the J call TRBJ2-7; D may be TRBD2 (5 bases). The CDR3 runs 14 residues. Per the germline V gene, CDR1 is LGHDT and CDR2 is YNNKEL (reference sequence). Trimming cost V 4 bases and J 0 bases, with 10 bases left between them.

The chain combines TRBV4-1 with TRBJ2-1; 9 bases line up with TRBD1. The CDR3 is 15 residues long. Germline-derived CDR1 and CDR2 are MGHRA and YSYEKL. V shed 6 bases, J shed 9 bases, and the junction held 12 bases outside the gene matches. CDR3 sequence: CASRPGQGSFTEQFF. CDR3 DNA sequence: TGCGCCAGCAGACCCGGACAGGGGTCCTTCACTGAGCAGTTCTTC.

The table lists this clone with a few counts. CDR3 in amino acids: CARHRVWIDQPQHF. The CDR3 nucleotides are TGTGCCCGTCACAGGGTATGGATCGATCAGCCCCAGCATTTT. This chain connects TRBV14 to TRBJ1-5; tentatively, D is TRBD1 (6 bases). The CDR3 is 14 residues long. CDR1 is SGHDN and CDR2 is FVKESK in the germline V gene. V was trimmed by 11 bases and J by 5 bases, leaving 19 bases between them.

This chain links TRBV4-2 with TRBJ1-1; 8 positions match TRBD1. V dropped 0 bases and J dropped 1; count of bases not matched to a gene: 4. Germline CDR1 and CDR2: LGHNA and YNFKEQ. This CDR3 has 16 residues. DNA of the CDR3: TGTGCCAGCAGCCAAGATACCCAGGGGGCGAACACTGAAGCTTTCTTT. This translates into CASSQDTQGANTEAFF.

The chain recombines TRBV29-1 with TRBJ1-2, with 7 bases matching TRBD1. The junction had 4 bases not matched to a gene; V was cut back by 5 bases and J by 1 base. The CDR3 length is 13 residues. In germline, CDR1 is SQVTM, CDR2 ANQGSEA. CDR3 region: CSVRDRINYGYTF. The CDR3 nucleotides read TGCAGCGTTCGGGACAGAATTAACTATGGCTACACCTTC.

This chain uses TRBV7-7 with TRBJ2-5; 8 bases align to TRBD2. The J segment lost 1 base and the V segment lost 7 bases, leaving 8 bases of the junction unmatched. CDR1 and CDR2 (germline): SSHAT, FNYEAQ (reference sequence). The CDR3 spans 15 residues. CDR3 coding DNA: TGTGCCAGCATTCTCCGCGGGGGGCTCCAAGAGACCCAGTACTTC. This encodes CASILRGGLQETQYF. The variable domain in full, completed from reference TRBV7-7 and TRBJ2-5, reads GAGVSQSPRYKVTKRGQDVTLRCDPISSHATLYWYQQALGQGPEFLTYFNYEAQPDKSGLPSDRFSAERPEGSISTLTIQRTEQRDSAMYRCASILRGGLQETQYFGPGTRLLVL.